The present T cell receptor beta chain was sequenced within a study of blood T cells in healthy people across ages. This CDR3 comprises 14 residues. Trimming pared 5 bases from V and 5 bases from J, leaving 16 bases between. PCR was performed a second time for roughly 6 to 12 cycles using a sample-barcoded 5' primer and a J-beta primer mix. TCRdb used MiXCR to reprocess the 5' RACE reads, holding one entry per CDR3 protein. The sample holds roughly 830,000 distinct CDR3 sequences; around 62% are singletons and the top ten take around a quarter. Sample: blood. The chain recombines TRBV12-3 or TRBV12-4 with TRBJ2-7, with a possible D match to TRBD1 (6 bases). The TCR sequence derives from a man aged 25-45 years in good health. The CDR3 sequence is CASSLADSSHEQYF. Written as DNA, the CDR3 is TGTGCCAGCAGTCTGGCGGACAGTAGCCACGAGCAGTACTTC.